Presented here are 22 T cell receptor beta chains from one specimen sequenced in a study of T cell responses to AZD1222 COVID-19 vaccine. The data were produced by immunoSEQ multiplex PCR, yet TCRdb's version contains in-frame clones alone and is incomplete. The table shows over 120,000 clones, with 90% to 95% occurring only once. The sample was peripheral blood, taken on day 0 of AZD1222 vaccination. These receptors all stem from an adult in good health.

This chain links TRBV5-1 with TRBJ2-3; D gene unclear. V was pared by 1 base and J by 2 bases, with 8 bases between. This CDR3 comprises 14 residues. CDR1 SGHRS and CDR2 YFSETQ come from the germline V gene. The chain's CDR3 is CASSLLSNTDTQYF. CDR3 nucleotides: TGCGCCAGCAGCTTGCTGTCGAACACAGATACGCAGTATTTT.

V is TRBV7-9 and J is TRBJ1-2; TRBD1 agrees at 9 bases. The length of the CDR3 is 14 residues. V lost 3 bases and J lost 5; bases outside the gene matches: 4. In germline, CDR1 is SEHNR, CDR2 FQNEAQ (reference sequence). The CDR3 sequence is CASSFGTGRYGYTF. The CDR3 DNA is TGTGCCAGCAGCTTCGGGACAGGGAGGTATGGCTACACCTTC.

The V and J genes are TRBV4-3 and TRBJ2-7; D gene uncertain. Trimming stripped 4 bases from V and 6 bases from J, with 16 bases between. This CDR3 is 14 amino acids long. Germline V gives CDR1 LGHNA, CDR2 YSLEER. The CDR3, as DNA: TGCGCCAGCAGCCGCGCAGTATCCGTTTCCGAGCAGTACTTC. Protein: CASSRAVSVSEQYF.

The chain carries TRBV3-1 (or the pseudogene TRBV3-2) and TRBJ2-7; 8 positions agree with TRBD1. The CDR3 contains 13 residues. Losses at the gene ends were 4 bases for V and 6 bases for J; bases not matched to a gene: 5. CDR1 is LGHDT, CDR2 YNNKEL, per germline (reference sequence). The CDR3 sequence: CASSPEQGVEQYF. The CDR3 DNA is TGTGCCAGCAGCCCCGAACAGGGGGTCGAGCAGTACTTC.

V usage is TRBV28 and J usage is TRBJ1-6; D gene unclear. The CDR3 extends over 15 amino acids. V lost 5 bases, J lost 1 base, and 9 bases lay in between. CDR1 MDHEN and CDR2 SYDVKM come from the germline V gene. The CDR3 loop is CASSEIGSYNSPLHF. In DNA, the CDR3 is TGTGCCAGCAGTGAAATCGGGTCCTATAATTCACCCCTCCACTTT.

The V and J genes are TRBV28 and TRBJ2-7; 10 bases are a match to TRBD1. After removal of 4 bases from V and 7 bases from J, the junction contained 10 bases not matched to a gene. The V gene's germline CDR1 is MDHEN and CDR2 SYDVKM. The CDR3 consists of 15 residues. The CDR3 DNA reads as TGTGCCAGCAGTTCCACCGGGGACAGGGGAGGTGAGCAGTACTTC. As protein: CASSSTGDRGGEQYF.

The chain joins TRBV3-1 (or the pseudogene TRBV3-2) to TRBJ1-2; weak D call: TRBD1 (5 bases). V lost 4 bases and J lost 4, with 16 bases in between. Germline V CDR1 and CDR2: LGHDT, YNNKEL (reference sequence). The CDR3 runs to 15 residues. CDR3 in DNA: TGTGCCAGCAGCCGACTTTCCGACAGAGGCTATGGCTACACCTTC. Protein: CASSRLSDRGYGYTF.

CDR3 nucleotides: TGTGCCAGCTCACGGTGGGGTGAACCCCAGCATTTT. It specifies CASSRWGEPQHF. The genes are TRBV18 and TRBJ1-5; D remains ambiguous. Germline CDR1 is KGHSH and CDR2 is LQKENI. The CDR3 is made up of 12 amino acids. Trimming cost V 4 bases and J 10 bases, with 11 bases left between them.

V is TRBV29-1 and J is TRBJ1-4, with TRBD1 as a possible D gene (6 bases). The CDR3 is made up of 14 amino acids. The germline V gene has CDR1 SQVTM and CDR2 ANQGSEA. V shed 2 bases and J shed 7 bases, with 14 bases lying between them. The CDR3 region is CSVETPGAGEKLFF. CDR3 in DNA: TGCAGCGTTGAAACCCCAGGGGCAGGTGAAAAACTGTTTTTT.

Turning to this clone: Other DNA sequences of this sample code for an identical CDR3. The chain combines TRBV7-9 with TRBJ1-4; TRBD1 matches 9 bases. The V and J ends lost 2 bases and 8 bases, in that order; junction bases with no gene match: 3. The CDR3 runs to 14 residues. Germline-derived CDR1 and CDR2 are SEHNR and FQNEAQ (reference sequence). For the CDR3, the DNA is TGTGCCAGCAGCTTAAGGGACAGGGCGGAAAAACTGTTTTTT. Protein sequence: CASSLRDRAEKLFF.

This CDR3 reads CSASGGDEKLFF. DNA for the CDR3: TGCAGTGCTAGTGGGGGTGATGAAAAACTGTTTTTT. The rearrangement joins TRBV20-1 to TRBJ1-4; the D gene is possibly TRBD1 (5 bases). Germline values: CDR1 DFQATT, CDR2 SNEGSKA (reference sequence). V was cut by 3 bases and J by 6 bases, with 8 bases left in between. This CDR3 comprises 12 residues.

J is TRBJ1-2 and V is TRBV7-9, with no clear D. CDR1 and CDR2 from the germline V gene are SEHNR and FQNEAQ (reference sequence). The CDR3 covers 15 residues. The V end was cut by 9 bases, the J end by 0 bases, with 17 bases between. The CDR3 loop reads CASDLKAAANYGYTF. The CDR3 DNA reads as TGTGCCAGTGACCTCAAGGCAGCCGCTAACTATGGCTACACCTTC.

The chain couples TRBV6-2 or TRBV6-3 to TRBJ2-2, with unresolved D. Trimming shortened V by 6 bases and J by 0 bases, and 8 bases separated the two germline ends. The length of the CDR3 is 14 residues. From germline, CDR1 is MNHEY and CDR2 SVGEGT. The CDR3 is CASSLPANTGELFF. The CDR3 DNA reads TGTGCCAGCAGCTTACCGGCGAACACCGGGGAGCTGTTTTTT.

The chain is built from TRBV11-1 and TRBJ2-4; TRBD2 agrees at 9 bases. Germline lookup yields CDR1 SGHAT and CDR2 FQDESV (reference sequence). With V trimmed by 2 bases and J by 1 base, 3 bases remained unmatched. The CDR3 sequence is 16 residues long. The CDR3 sequence: CASSLSSGGAKNIQYF. The CDR3 region has the DNA TGTGCCAGCAGCTTATCAAGCGGGGGGGCCAAAAACATTCAGTACTTC.

This chain links TRBV6-2 or TRBV6-3 with TRBJ2-1; weak D call: TRBD2 (7 bases). CDR1 and CDR2 (germline): MNHEY, SVGEGT. The length of the CDR3 is 15 residues. Trimming took off 4 bases at V and 6 bases at J, with 16 bases between the two ends. CDR3 bases: TGTGCCAGCAGTTTGTGGGGGGGGCGTAGCAATGAGCAGTTCTTC. It specifies CASSLWGGRSNEQFF.

This rearrangement joins TRBV18 to TRBJ1-1; D uncertain. CDR3 length: 13 amino acids. Germline V lookup: CDR1 KGHSH, CDR2 LQKENI. Trimming shortened V by 5 bases and J by 7 bases, and 14 bases separated the two germline ends. The CDR3 protein is CASSSIIGDEAFF. The DNA for the CDR3 is TGTGCCAGCTCATCCATTATCGGGGATGAAGCTTTCTTT. The full variable domain, its missing parts supplied by reference TRBV18 and TRBJ1-1, is NAGVMQNPRHLVRRRGQEARLRCSPMKGHSHVYWYRQLPEEGLKFMVYLQKENIIDESGMPKERFSAEFPKEGPSILRIQQVVRGDSAAYFCASSSIIGDEAFFGQGTRLTVV.

This chain uses TRBV19 with TRBJ1-5; no firm D call. Germline assignment: CDR1 LNHDA and CDR2 SQIVND (reference sequence). The CDR3 runs to 13 residues. With 5 bases removed from V and 7 bases from J, the gap between germline ends came to 12 bases. In nucleotides, the CDR3 is TGTGCCAGTAGTGGAACGGGTAGGCAGCCCCAGCATTTT. Its protein product is CASSGTGRQPQHF.

The rearrangement uses TRBV7-2 and TRBJ2-1; no definite D call. V was trimmed by 6 bases and J by 8 bases, leaving 8 bases between them. CDR3 length: 11 amino acids. CDR1 and CDR2 (germline): SGHTA, FQGNSA. As DNA, the CDR3 is TGTGCCAGCAGTTCCCGCGATGAGCAGTTCTTC. As protein: CASSSRDEQFF. The full variable domain, completed using reference TRBV7-2 and TRBJ2-1, is GAGVSQSPSNKVTEKGKDVELRCDPISGHTALYWYRQSLGQGLEFLIYFQGNSAPDKSGLPSDRFSAERTGGSVSTLTIQRTQQEDSAVYLCASSSRDEQFFGPGTRLTVL.

The rearrangement uses TRBV15 and TRBJ1-4, with a possible D match to TRBD1 (6 bases). V gave up 2 bases and J gave up 6 bases, with 19 bases separating them. Per germline, CDR1 LNHNV and CDR2 YYDKDF (reference sequence). This CDR3 spans 17 amino acids. CDR3 DNA sequence: TGTGCCACCAGCAGATCATGGCGCGGGACAAAGGATGAAAAACTGTTTTTT. It translates to CATSRSWRGTKDEKLFF.

This clone appeared once. This chain connects TRBV2 to TRBJ2-7; D perhaps matches TRBD1 (6 bases). The CDR3 consists of 13 residues. CDR1 and CDR2 (germline): SNHLY, FYNNEI. V was trimmed by 7 bases and J by 0 bases, leaving 10 bases between them. CDR3 amino acids: CASTTGNSYEQYF. Here the CDR3 DNA reads TGTGCCAGCACCACAGGGAACTCCTACGAGCAGTACTTC.

In this sample, this clone turned up once. The CDR3 nucleotides are TGTGCCAGCAGCGTGACAAGGGCTAGGGAAAAACTGTTTTTT. Protein product: CASSVTRAREKLFF. The rearrangement uses TRBV7-2 and TRBJ1-4; D is uncertain. Trimming took 5 bases from V and 8 from J, leaving 15 bases between them. The CDR3 loop spans 14 amino acids. The V gene's germline CDR1 is SGHTA and CDR2 FQGNSA.

This clone occurred a few times. V and J are TRBV6-2 or TRBV6-3 and TRBJ1-5; D gene ambiguous. Germline values: CDR1 MNHEY, CDR2 SVGEGT. V lost 6 bases and J lost 6, with 24 bases in between. This CDR3 comprises 17 residues. The CDR3 DNA is TGTGCCAGCAGGTACGTGCCGGGAAGAGGAGCGGGTCAGCCCCAGCATTTT. It codes for CASRYVPGRGAGQPQHF.